This T cell receptor (beta chain) was recovered during a study of tissue T cells after allogeneic stem cell transplantation. Study at large: Graft-versus-host disease patients received grafts, four unmodified and three CD34-selected to deplete T cells.

Produced via immunoSEQ multiplex PCR; TCRdb's table is partial and in-frame only. The sample includes about 40,000 clones, roughly 89% seen only once; the top ten take 3% to 4%. The germline V gene encodes CDR1 MNHNS and CDR2 SASEGT. Between the trimmed V and J ends, which lost 2 bases and 7 bases, there was a span of 14 bases. This CDR3 contains 14 residues. This clonotype originated in a woman aged 40-75 years who later had graft-versus-host disease after an allogeneic stem cell transplant. The chain joins TRBV6-1 to TRBJ1-1, with a tentative D call TRBD1 (6 bases). This specimen consisted of blood, obtained before transplantation. CDR3 in DNA: TGTGCCAGCAGTGAAATTACCTCGACAGGTGAAGCTTTCTTT. It yields the protein CASSEITSTGEAFF.